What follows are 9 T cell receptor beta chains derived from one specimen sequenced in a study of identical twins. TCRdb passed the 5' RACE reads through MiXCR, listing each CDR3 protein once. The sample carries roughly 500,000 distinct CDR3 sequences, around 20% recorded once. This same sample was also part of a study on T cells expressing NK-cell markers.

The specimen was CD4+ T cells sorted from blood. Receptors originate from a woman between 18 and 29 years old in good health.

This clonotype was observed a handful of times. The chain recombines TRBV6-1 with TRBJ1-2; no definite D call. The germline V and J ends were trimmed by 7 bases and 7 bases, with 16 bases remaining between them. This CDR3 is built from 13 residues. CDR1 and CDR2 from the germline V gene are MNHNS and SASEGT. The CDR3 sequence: CASKETPKAGYTF. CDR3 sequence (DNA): TGTGCCAGCAAAGAGACCCCGAAGGCTGGCTACACCTTC.

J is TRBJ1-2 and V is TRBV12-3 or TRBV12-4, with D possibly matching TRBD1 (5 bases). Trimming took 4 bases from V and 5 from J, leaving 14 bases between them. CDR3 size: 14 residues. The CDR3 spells CASSSGNSGYGYTF. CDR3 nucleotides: TGTGCCAGCAGTTCAGGGAACTCAGGGTATGGCTACACCTTC.

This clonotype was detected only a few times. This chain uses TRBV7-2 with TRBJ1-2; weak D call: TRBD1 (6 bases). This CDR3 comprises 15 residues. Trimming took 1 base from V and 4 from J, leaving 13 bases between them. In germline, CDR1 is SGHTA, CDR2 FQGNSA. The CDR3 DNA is TGTGCCAGCAGCTTAGGATCAGGGGTAGCCTATGGCTACACCTTC. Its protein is CASSLGSGVAYGYTF.

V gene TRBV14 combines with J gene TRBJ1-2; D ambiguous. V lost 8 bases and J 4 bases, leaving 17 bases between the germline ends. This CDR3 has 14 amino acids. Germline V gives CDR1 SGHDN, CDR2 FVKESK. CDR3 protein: CASSPTGIFYGYTF. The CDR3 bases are TGTGCCAGCTCTCCGACGGGAATTTTCTATGGCTACACCTTC.

As DNA, the CDR3 is TGTGCCAGCAGCCCTGGACTAACCGCCTACGAGCAGTACTTC. Its translation: CASSPGLTAYEQYF. The V gene is TRBV7-9, the J gene TRBJ2-7, with D maybe TRBD2 (6 bases). The V end lost 5 bases, the J end lost 2 bases, and 13 bases lay between the germline ends. The CDR3 totals 14 residues. Germline lookup yields CDR1 SEHNR and CDR2 FQNEAQ (reference sequence).

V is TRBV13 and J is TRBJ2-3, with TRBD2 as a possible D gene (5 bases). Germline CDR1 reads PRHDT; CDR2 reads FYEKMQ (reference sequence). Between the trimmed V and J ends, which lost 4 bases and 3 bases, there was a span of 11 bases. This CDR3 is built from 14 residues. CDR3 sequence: CASSSLAWTDTQYF. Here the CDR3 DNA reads TGTGCCAGCAGCTCCCTAGCCTGGACAGATACGCAGTATTTT.

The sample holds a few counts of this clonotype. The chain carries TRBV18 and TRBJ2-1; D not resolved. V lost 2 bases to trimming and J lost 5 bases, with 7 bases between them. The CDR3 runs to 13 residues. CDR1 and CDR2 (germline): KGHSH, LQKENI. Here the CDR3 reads CASSPEMNNEQFF. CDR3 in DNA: TGTGCCAGCTCACCAGAGATGAACAATGAGCAGTTCTTC.

CDR3: CASSSASGHQTAYEQYF. CDR3 sequence (DNA): TGTGCCAGCAGCTCCGCTAGCGGGCACCAAACTGCCTACGAGCAGTACTTC. The chain uses TRBV7-9 and TRBJ2-7, with 8 bases aligning to TRBD2. Trimming at V came to 4 bases and at J to 2 bases, leaving 13 bases not matched to a gene. The germline gives CDR1 SEHNR, CDR2 FQNEAQ (reference sequence). This CDR3 is built from 17 residues.

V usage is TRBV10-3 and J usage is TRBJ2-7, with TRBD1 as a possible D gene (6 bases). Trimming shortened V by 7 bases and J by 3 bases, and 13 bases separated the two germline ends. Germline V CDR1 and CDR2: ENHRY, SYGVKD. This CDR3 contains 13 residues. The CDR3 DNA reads TGTGCCATCAAACAGGGCCTAGACTACGAGCAGTACTTC. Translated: CAIKQGLDYEQYF.